These 8 T cell receptor beta chains came from one sample sequenced in a study of blood T cell repertoires in COVID-19. Profiling relied on immunoSEQ multiplex PCR, and the TCRdb table lists in-frame clones only, not all of them. The sample gives 90,000 to 120,000 clones, over 60% of which show up once; 4.3% is in the top ten. The source material was peripheral blood. These receptors originate from an older man with acute or convalescent COVID-19.

The chain carries TRBV2 and TRBJ2-2; 8 nucleotides line up with TRBD1. Germline CDR1 and CDR2: SNHLY and FYNNEI. J lost 5 bases, V lost 7 bases, and 9 bases had no gene match. The CDR3 runs to 15 residues. CDR3 sequence (DNA): TGTGCCAGCACCCCCGGGACAGGTAGAACCGGGGAGCTGTTTTTT. This sequence encodes CASTPGTGRTGELFF.

This clone was detected only once. This chain links TRBV6-1 with TRBJ2-3; 12 nucleotides align to TRBD2. The germline V gene encodes CDR1 MNHNS and CDR2 SASEGT. V lost 4 bases, J lost 4 bases, and 9 bases stayed unmatched. The CDR3 totals 17 residues. CDR3 amino acids: CASSALAGGPRADTQYF. The CDR3 DNA reads TGTGCCAGCAGTGCCCTAGCGGGGGGGCCCCGGGCAGATACGCAGTATTTT.

The V call is TRBV15, the J call TRBJ2-1; 7 bases are shared with TRBD2. Germline V gene sequence: CDR1 LNHNV, CDR2 YYDKDF (reference sequence). V shed 5 bases and J 7 bases; nucleotides not matched to a gene: 5. This CDR3 contains 13 residues. The CDR3 loop is CATSFGRDNEQFF. CDR3 in DNA: TGTGCCACCAGCTTTGGGAGGGATAATGAGCAGTTCTTC.

V and J are TRBV6-6 and TRBJ1-2, with 7 bases that match TRBD1. The CDR3 runs to 15 residues. The germline V gene has CDR1 MNHNY and CDR2 SVGAGI (reference sequence). The V and J ends lost 0 bases and 4 bases, in that order; junction bases with no gene match: 5. The CDR3 nucleotides read TGTGCCAGCAGTTACTCAGGACAGGCGATCTATGGCTACACCTTC. This gives the protein CASSYSGQAIYGYTF.

The sample holds a few counts of this clone. The chain's CDR3 is CASSQGGPYGYTF. The CDR3 DNA sequence: TGTGCCAGCAGCCAGGGGGGACCCTATGGCTACACCTTC. V gene TRBV3-1 (or the pseudogene TRBV3-2) combines with J gene TRBJ1-2; the D gene is possibly TRBD1 (5 bases). The germline V gene encodes CDR1 LGHDT and CDR2 YNNKEL (reference sequence). The V end was cut by 3 bases, the J end by 4 bases, with 9 bases between. The length of the CDR3 is 13 residues.

The V call is TRBV7-3, the J call TRBJ2-1, with D tentatively TRBD2 (6 bases). The CDR3 has 13 residues. The germline V and J ends were trimmed by 4 bases and 6 bases, with 10 bases remaining between them. Germline V CDR1 and CDR2: SGHTA, FQGTGA. The CDR3: CASSSGSPNEQFF. The CDR3, as DNA: TGTGCCAGCAGCTCCGGGAGTCCCAATGAGCAGTTCTTC. The full variable domain, rest sourced from reference TRBV7-3 and TRBJ2-1, is GAGVSQTPSNKVTEKGKYVELRCDPISGHTALYWYRQSLGQGPEFLIYFQGTGAADDSGLPNDRFFAVRPEGSVSTLKIQRTERGDSAVYLCASSSGSPNEQFFGPGTRLTVL.

This chain links TRBV5-1 with TRBJ2-1; 10 bases map to TRBD2. V lost 3 bases and J lost 10; bases outside the gene matches: 7. This CDR3 has 14 amino acids. The germline V gene encodes CDR1 SGHRS and CDR2 YFSETQ. The DNA for the CDR3 is TGCGCCAGCAGCTCAAGCGGGGGGGCGGGCGAGCAGTTCTTC. Translating it yields CASSSSGGAGEQFF.

The chain joins TRBV19 to TRBJ2-2; D gene ambiguous. CDR1 LNHDA and CDR2 SQIVND come from the germline V gene (reference sequence). V dropped 8 bases and J dropped 1 base, with 8 bases sitting between them. The CDR3 is 13 amino acids. The CDR3 DNA reads TGTGCCAGTGCCAACAGGAACACCGGGGAGCTGTTTTTT. This translates into CASANRNTGELFF.